One sample yielded the 9 T cell receptor beta chains listed below, sequenced in a study of CD8+CD57+ T cells in acquired aplastic anemia. It was genomic DNA that served as the template for profiling TCR beta VDJ and CDR3. TCRdb re-derived calls from the reads in MiXCR, one entry per CDR3 protein. The table includes hundreds of thousands of distinct CDR3 sequences, 65% to 75% detected once. Sequences were obtained from sorted CD4+, CD8+, or CD8+CD57+ T cells (not recorded which) from PBMCs. These TCRs come from a human donor in good health, serving as a control.

The V and J genes are TRBV5-1 and TRBJ2-6; D perhaps matches TRBD1 (6 bases). This CDR3 region has 15 residues. CDR1 SGHRS and CDR2 YFSETQ come from the germline V gene. The germline V and J ends were trimmed by 5 bases and 9 bases, with 18 bases remaining between them. This chain's CDR3 is CASSSGTRNYNVLTF. CDR3 bases: TGCGCCAGCAGTTCCGGGACAAGGAACTACAACGTCCTGACTTTC.

At least ten counts were recorded for this clonotype. The V and J genes are TRBV3-1 and TRBJ2-2; D call uncertain. Germline CDR1 LGHDT, CDR2 YNNKEL (reference sequence). This CDR3 has 12 residues. V lost 1 base and J 7 bases, leaving 4 bases between the germline ends. CDR3 residues: CASSQVNGELFF. The DNA for the CDR3 is TGTGCCAGCAGCCAAGTTAACGGGGAGCTGTTTTTT.

This clonotype has ten or more counts. The CDR3 here is CASSYGGKNTEAFF. In nucleotides, the CDR3 is TGTGCCAGCAGTTATGGCGGGAAAAACACTGAAGCTTTCTTT. The chain links TRBV6-5 to TRBJ1-1; no clear D. Germline assignment: CDR1 MNHEY and CDR2 SVGAGI. Trimming shortened V by 3 bases and J by 2 bases, and 10 bases separated the two germline ends. The CDR3 is 14 amino acids.

A single count supports this clonotype. Just one base apart from a much larger clone, this may be a read error. The CDR3 end shows no conserved phenylalanine or tryptophan, and so a read error is likely. This sequence joins TRBV5-5 and TRBJ2-2, with 8 bases that match TRBD1. The CDR3 has 18 amino acids. The germline V gene encodes CDR1 SGHKS and CDR2 YYEKEE (reference sequence). V lost 3 bases and J lost 0; bases outside the gene matches: 10. The CDR3: CASSYLPGTGANTGELFS. CDR3 nucleotide sequence: TGTGCCAGCAGCTACCTCCCCGGGACAGGCGCGAACACCGGGGAGCTGTTTTCT.

The chain links TRBV5-4 to TRBJ2-3, with TRBD2 matching over 9 bases. The CDR3 length is 16 residues. The V and J ends lost 4 bases and 5 bases, in that order; junction bases with no gene match: 11. Germline V CDR1 and CDR2: SGHNT, YYREEE (reference sequence). DNA of the CDR3: TGTGCCAGCAGCCTCGGGGCGGGCGGGGGGGGAGATACGCAGTATTTT. It is translated as CASSLGAGGGGDTQYF.

As regards this clonotype: A read error may produce the germline difference seen at one junction end. V is TRBV20-1 and J is TRBJ1-6; D gene ambiguous. The CDR3 length is 13 residues. Germline CDR1 DFQATT, CDR2 SNEGSKA (reference sequence). Written as DNA, the CDR3 is TGCAGCGTTGCCCCCGGACCGAATTCGCCCCTCCACTTT. Amino acid sequence: CSVAPGPNSPLHF.

The J gene is TRBJ1-6, the V gene TRBV11-2; no firm D call. Germline-derived CDR1 and CDR2 are SGHAT and FQNNGV. The CDR3 is 15 residues long. Trimming removed 5 bases from V and 6 bases from J, with 14 bases in between. The CDR3 region has the DNA TGTGCCAGCAGCCCACGTTTTGGACCTAATTCACCCCTCCACTTT. It codes for CASSPRFGPNSPLHF.

This clonotype was counted once. V gene TRBV10-3 combines with J gene TRBJ1-3; 11 bases agree with TRBD1. The trim removed 6 bases at V and 4 bases at J, leaving 5 bases unmatched. The CDR3 is made up of 15 amino acids. The germline V gene has CDR1 ENHRY and CDR2 SYGVKD. The CDR3 sequence is CAIRDRGQGGNTIYF. The CDR3 nucleotides are TGTGCCATCAGGGACAGGGGGCAGGGGGGAAACACCATATATTTT.

The chain is built from TRBV7-7 and TRBJ2-5; D tentatively reads TRBD1 or TRBD2 (5 bases each). The CDR3 length is 15 residues. The germline V gene encodes CDR1 SSHAT and CDR2 FNYEAQ (reference sequence). V lost 6 bases and J 14 bases, leaving 28 bases between the germline ends. The CDR3 DNA sequence: TGTGCCAGCAGTTTTCGGGGCGAAGAGCCACAGTCCTTCTACTTC. Residues: CASSFRGEEPQSFYF.